This TCR beta chain was sequenced in a study of T cell repertoires in cytomegalovirus infection. This clonotype was seen at least ten times. Trimming cost V 6 bases and J 0 bases, with 8 bases left between them. The CDR3 is 13 residues long. TCRdb re-analysed the reads in MiXCR, keeping a single row per CDR3 protein. Here the sample spans a few hundred thousand distinct CDR3 sequences, approximately 8.3% being singletons. The source material was PBMCs. The chain combines TRBV12-3 or TRBV12-4 with TRBJ1-1; D is uncertain. The sequence was obtained from a human donor in good health (CMV status not recorded). Some clones in this sample may be carry-over from other donors' samples. CDR3 nucleotide sequence: TGTGCCAGCAGAGAACAGATGAACACTGAAGCTTTCTTT. It yields the protein CASREQMNTEAFF.